One sample yielded the 3 T cell receptor beta chains listed below, sequenced in a study of OX40 agonist ivuxolimab in advanced cancers. Here immunoSEQ multiplex PCR was the method, and the copy in TCRdb shows in-frame clones only, minus some. This sample has 40,000 to 60,000 clones, with 79% found just once. This material consisted of CD4+ or CD8+ T cells sorted from blood, taken in a trial of the OX40 agonist ivuxolimab. These receptors were taken from an adult with an advanced solid tumor such as melanoma, head and neck, liver or kidney cancer.

The rearrangement links TRBV19 to TRBJ2-1; tentative D call: TRBD2 (6 bases). The length of the CDR3 is 12 residues. The germline V and J ends were trimmed by 5 bases and 9 bases, with 11 bases remaining between them. Germline-derived CDR1 and CDR2 are LNHDA and SQIVND (reference sequence). The CDR3, as DNA: TGTGCCAGTAGTTGGTTGGGAGGTGAGCAGTTCTTC. Translating gives CASSWLGGEQFF.

The chain employs TRBV28 and TRBJ2-7, with D unresolved. The CDR3 loop spans 15 amino acids. Germline CDR1 is MDHEN and CDR2 is SYDVKM. V was pared by 1 base and J by 6 bases, with 16 bases between. The CDR3 is CASSLSVPARREQYF. Here the CDR3 DNA reads TGTGCCAGCAGTTTATCGGTGCCCGCCCGGCGCGAGCAGTACTTC.

This chain uses TRBV10-3 with TRBJ2-2; no firm D call. Trimming removed 7 bases from V and 0 bases from J, with 6 bases in between. CDR1 and CDR2 from the germline V gene are ENHRY and SYGVKD. The CDR3 has 13 amino acids. The CDR3 region has the DNA TGTGCCATCACCACTGCGAACACCGGGGAGCTGTTTTTT. Its translation: CAITTANTGELFF.